The clone carrying this T cell receptor beta chain appeared once. The sample originates from a study of PD-1 blockade in mismatch repair-deficient tumors. On the study more broadly: All were previously treated, progressing patients with eleven to twelve mismatch repair-deficient cancer types.

V was clipped by 4 bases and J by 8 bases; unmatched bases: 13. The CDR3 spans 15 residues. From germline, CDR1 is SGHDT and CDR2 YYEEEE. Clones were read by immunoSEQ multiplex PCR, and TCRdb kept only the in-frame ones, dropping some. Here the sample spans around 100,000 clones, 70% to 80% being singletons. The chain links TRBV5-6 to TRBJ2-3; TRBD1 matches 7 bases. The receptor's source is an adult with mismatch repair-deficient cancer. The sample here was peripheral blood, taken about 60 weeks after starting pembrolizumab. This chain's CDR3 is CASSTGDSHSGTQYF. The CDR3 bases are TGTGCCAGCAGCACCGGGGACAGCCATTCGGGTACGCAGTATTTT.